This entry lists 6 T cell receptor beta chains sequenced from one sample in a study of cytomegalovirus exposure and HLA in healthy donors. Primers for the PCR totalled 60 Vbeta and 13 Jbeta. Measured with immunoSEQ multiplex PCR; TCRdb has only the in-frame clones, and not every one. Here the sample spans about 140,000 clones, 75% to 85% being singletons. Sequences were obtained from PBMCs. All receptors come from a woman aged 18-29 years in good health and CMV-seropositive.

The chain uses TRBV6-6 and TRBJ2-7, with 9 bases that match TRBD1. This CDR3 has 14 residues. Losses at the gene ends were 2 bases for V and 5 bases for J; bases not matched to a gene: 4. In germline, CDR1 is MNHNY, CDR2 SVGAGI (reference sequence). In DNA form, the CDR3 reads TGTGCCAGCAGTTACCGGGACAGGGCACACGAGCAGTACTTC. It specifies CASSYRDRAHEQYF.

J is TRBJ1-1 and V is TRBV29-1; tentatively, D is TRBD1 (5 bases). Trimming took 5 bases from V and 3 from J, leaving 10 bases between them. Per the germline V gene, CDR1 is SQVTM and CDR2 is ANQGSEA. The CDR3 runs 12 residues. The CDR3 loop reads CSVIRGDTEAFF. The DNA of the CDR3 is TGCAGCGTTATAAGGGGCGACACTGAAGCTTTCTTT.

This clone was seen a few times. V and J are TRBV18 and TRBJ1-1; D gene uncertain. This CDR3 has 16 residues. V was cut by 2 bases and J by 0 bases, with 13 bases left in between. Per the germline V gene, CDR1 is KGHSH and CDR2 is LQKENI. In DNA form, the CDR3 reads TGTGCCAGCTCACCAGGGCCCTCCAACCTGAACACTGAAGCTTTCTTT. It encodes CASSPGPSNLNTEAFF.

This clone was found a few times. The gene calls are TRBV11-2 and TRBJ1-1; maybe TRBD1 (6 bases). Per germline, CDR1 SGHAT and CDR2 FQNNGV. Trimming took off 5 bases at V and 6 bases at J, with 13 bases between the two ends. The CDR3 loop spans 13 amino acids. In nucleotides, the CDR3 is TGTGCCAGCAGCCCAGGGGCGCCCCCTGAAGCTTTCTTT. It yields the protein CASSPGAPPEAFF.

This clone was counted between two and nine times. The chain uses TRBV5-1 and TRBJ2-5, with 10 bases lining up with TRBD2. V shed 0 bases and J 2 bases; nucleotides not matched to a gene: 7. The CDR3 runs to 17 residues. The germline CDR1 and CDR2 sequences are SGHRS and YFSETQ. The CDR3 protein is CASSLVSGGSLQETQYF. The DNA of the CDR3 is TGCGCCAGCAGCTTGGTTAGCGGGGGGAGCCTTCAAGAGACCCAGTACTTC.

At least ten counts were recorded for this clone. This may stem from a read error, because a much larger clone lies one nucleotide away. V is TRBV6-1 and J is TRBJ2-3, with 14 bases lining up with TRBD2. This CDR3 is built from 15 residues. Germline lookup yields CDR1 MNHNS and CDR2 SASEGT. Losses at the gene ends were 3 bases for V and 4 bases for J; bases not matched to a gene: 0. The CDR3 loop reads CASSETSGGADTQYF. The CDR3 DNA sequence: TGTGCCAGCAGTGAGACTAGCGGGGGGGCAGATACGCAGTATTTT.